This T cell receptor (beta chain) is drawn from a study of blood T cells in healthy people across ages. Study-wide background: Template switching retrieved approximately one barcoded beta molecule for each two T cells. Points from the study as a whole: Long-lived donors exceeded aged donors in naive CD4+ cells and diversity. Age advanced and TCR beta diversity per million T cells fell, roughly linearly.

A second PCR of 7 to 11 cycles used a sample-barcoded 5' primer and a J-beta primer mix. TCRdb used MiXCR to reprocess the 5' RACE reads, holding one entry per CDR3 protein. This table has about 1.6 million distinct CDR3 sequences, about 31% appearing once. The donors, healthy Caucasians from Russia, were aged roughly 6 to 90. The CDR3 runs 14 residues. Germline V lookup: CDR1 SGHDN, CDR2 FVKESK. With 2 bases clipped from V and 7 bases from J, the junction kept 4 bases outside the gene matches. With respect to this clonotype: The antigen is not known.

This receptor was taken from a woman aged 25 to 45 in good health. Sequencing was carried out using blood. V usage is TRBV14 and J usage is TRBJ1-2; the match to TRBD1 covers 10 bases. The CDR3 is CASSQLGTGAGYTF. Written as DNA, the CDR3 is TGTGCCAGCAGCCAACTTGGGACAGGGGCTGGCTACACCTTC.